This TCR beta chain was documented in a study of neurological immune-mediated disorders. Using its own MiXCR run on the 5' RACE reads, TCRdb lists one record per CDR3 protein. The sample holds approximately 25,000 distinct CDR3 sequences; under 25% are singletons and the top ten take 16%. The origin of this receptor is an older woman in good health. The sequenced material came from PBMCs.

In DNA form, the CDR3 reads TGCAGTGCTAGAGTAGGTACAGGGATGCGGGCTTCACCCCTCCACTTT. Translating gives CSARVGTGMRASPLHF. This chain uses TRBV20-1 with TRBJ1-6; D is possibly TRBD1 (6 bases). Deletions cut 1 base from V and 9 bases from J, with 19 bases between. The CDR3 length is 16 residues. The germline gives CDR1 DFQATT, CDR2 SNEGSKA (reference sequence).